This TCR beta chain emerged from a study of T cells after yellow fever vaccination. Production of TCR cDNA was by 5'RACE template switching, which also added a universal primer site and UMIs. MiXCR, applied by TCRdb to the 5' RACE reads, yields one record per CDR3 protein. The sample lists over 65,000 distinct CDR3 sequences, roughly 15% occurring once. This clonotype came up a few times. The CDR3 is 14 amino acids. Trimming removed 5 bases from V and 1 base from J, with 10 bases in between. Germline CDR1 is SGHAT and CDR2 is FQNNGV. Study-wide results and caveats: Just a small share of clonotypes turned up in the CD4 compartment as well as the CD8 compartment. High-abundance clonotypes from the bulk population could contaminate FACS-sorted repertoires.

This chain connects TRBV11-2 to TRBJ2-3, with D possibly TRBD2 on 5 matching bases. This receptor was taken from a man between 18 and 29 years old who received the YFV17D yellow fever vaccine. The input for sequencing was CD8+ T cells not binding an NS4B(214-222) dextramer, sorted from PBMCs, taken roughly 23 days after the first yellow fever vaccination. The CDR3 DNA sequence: TGTGCCAGCAGCCACGATAGCGGCACAGATACGCAGTATTTT. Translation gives CASSHDSGTDTQYF. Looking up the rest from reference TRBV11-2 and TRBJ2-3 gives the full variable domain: EAGVAQSPRYKIIEKRQSVAFWCNPISGHATLYWYQQILGQGPKLLIQFQNNGVVDDSQLPKDRFSAERLKGVDSTLKIQPAKLEDSAVYLCASSHDSGTDTQYFGPGTRLTVL.